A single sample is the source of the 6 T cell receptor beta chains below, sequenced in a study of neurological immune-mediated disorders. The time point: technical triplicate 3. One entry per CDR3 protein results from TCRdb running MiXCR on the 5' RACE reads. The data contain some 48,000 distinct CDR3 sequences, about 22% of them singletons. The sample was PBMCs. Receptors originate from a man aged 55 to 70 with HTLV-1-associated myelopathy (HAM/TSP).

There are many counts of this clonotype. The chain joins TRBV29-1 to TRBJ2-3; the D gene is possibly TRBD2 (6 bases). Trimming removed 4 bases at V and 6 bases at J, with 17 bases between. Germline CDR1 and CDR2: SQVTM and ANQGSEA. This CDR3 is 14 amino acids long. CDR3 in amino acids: CSVGASAISDTQYF. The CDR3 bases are TGCAGCGTTGGAGCTAGCGCCATTTCGGATACGCAGTATTTT.

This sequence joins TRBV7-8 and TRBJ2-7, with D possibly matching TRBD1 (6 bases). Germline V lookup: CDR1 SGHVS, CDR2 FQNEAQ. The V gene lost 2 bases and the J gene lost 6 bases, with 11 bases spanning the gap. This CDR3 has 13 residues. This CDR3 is CASSLSGGLEQYF. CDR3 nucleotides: TGTGCCAGCAGCTTATCTGGGGGCCTCGAGCAGTACTTC.

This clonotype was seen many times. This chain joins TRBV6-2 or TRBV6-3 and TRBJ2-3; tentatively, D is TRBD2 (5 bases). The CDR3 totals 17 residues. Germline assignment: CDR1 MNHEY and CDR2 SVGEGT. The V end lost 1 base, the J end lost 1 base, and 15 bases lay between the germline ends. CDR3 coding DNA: TGTGCCAGCAGTTACTACAACCTAGCCGGCGGCACAGATACGCAGTATTTT. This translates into CASSYYNLAGGTDTQYF.

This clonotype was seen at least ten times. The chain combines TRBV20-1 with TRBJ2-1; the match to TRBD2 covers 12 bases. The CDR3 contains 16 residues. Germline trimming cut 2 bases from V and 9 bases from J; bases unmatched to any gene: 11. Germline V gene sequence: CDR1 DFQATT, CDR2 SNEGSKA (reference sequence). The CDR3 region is CSARSVPSGRVGEQFF. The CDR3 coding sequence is TGCAGTGCTAGATCCGTCCCTAGCGGGAGGGTAGGTGAGCAGTTCTTC.

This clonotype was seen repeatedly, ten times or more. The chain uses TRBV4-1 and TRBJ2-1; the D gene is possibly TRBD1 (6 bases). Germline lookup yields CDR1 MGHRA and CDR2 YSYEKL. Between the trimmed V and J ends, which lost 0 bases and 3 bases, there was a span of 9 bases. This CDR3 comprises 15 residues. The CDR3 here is CASSQDTGFYNEQFF. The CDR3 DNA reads TGCGCCAGCAGCCAAGATACAGGGTTCTACAATGAGCAGTTCTTC.

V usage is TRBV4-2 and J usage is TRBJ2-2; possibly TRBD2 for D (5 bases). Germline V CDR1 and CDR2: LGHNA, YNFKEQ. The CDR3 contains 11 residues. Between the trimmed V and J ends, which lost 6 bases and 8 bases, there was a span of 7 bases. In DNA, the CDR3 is TGTGCCAGCAGTACGGGGGGGGAGCTGTTTTTT. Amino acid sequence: CASSTGGELFF.